This TCR beta chain was captured by sequencing in a study of T-cell memory formation after mild COVID-19. Overall study context: The study found TCR clusters largely donor specific.

This clonotype has just a few counts. Its antigen is unidentified. Germline CDR1 reads SGHTA; CDR2 reads FQGTGA. The length of the CDR3 is 14 residues. J was trimmed by 4 bases and V by 5 bases; bases with no gene match: 6. Findings and caveats of the study: Clones that contracted from day 15 to 85 had balanced CD4/CD8; later expanders were CD4+ biased.

TCRdb redid the calling of the 5' RACE reads with MiXCR, one entry per CDR3 protein. In the table there are hundreds of thousands of distinct CDR3 sequences, under 20% of which are singletons. The sample taken for sequencing was PBMCs or a T cell subset sorted from them (not recorded which). The rearrangement links TRBV7-3 to TRBJ2-7, with 9 bases aligning to TRBD1. The source of this sequence is an adult woman who had mild COVID-19 (a few samples of this study predate the infection). Cell type and time point are not known. CDR3 amino acids: CASSDGTGRYEQYF. The CDR3 nucleotides are TGTGCCAGCAGCGATGGGACAGGGAGGTACGAGCAGTACTTC.